These T cell receptor beta chains were read from a single sample in a study of Ad26.COV2.S vaccination and SARS-CoV-2 variants. Some clones are missing from TCRdb's copy, which holds only in-frame ones; the method was immunoSEQ multiplex PCR. The repertoire holds more than 300,000 clones, with roughly 86% as singletons. Sequencing was performed on peripheral blood, taken in a trial of Ad26.COV2.S vaccine versus placebo. These receptor sequences come from a person aged 18 to 65 who received the Ad26.COV2.S COVID-19 vaccine or a placebo. CDR3s include the opening cysteine and the closing phenylalanine or tryptophan. A D gene is named only where the DNA matches it firmly. Clone size, where shown, is once, few, many, or a class for clones that have expanded.

CDR3 DNA: TGTGCCAGCAGCTTAGATTCCGGGACTACCTACGAGCAGTACTTC
CDR3 protein: CASSLDSGTTYEQYF
V gene: TRBV11-2
clone size: .
D gene: TRBD2
J gene: TRBJ2-7

CDR3 DNA: TGTGCCAGCGTGCGTGGGGGCAGCAATCAGCCCCAGCATTTT
CDR3 protein: CASVRGGSNQPQHF
V gene: TRBV19
clone size: many
D gene: .
J gene: TRBJ1-5

CDR3 DNA: TGTGCCAGCAGTTCCGCGGGGTCATACGGGGAGACCCAGTACTTC
CDR3 protein: CASSSAGSYGETQYF
V gene: TRBV2
clone size: .
D gene: .
J gene: TRBJ2-5

CDR3 DNA: TGTGCCAGCAGCCAAGTGACAGGGGGCGGCCGGACTGAAGCTTTCTTT
CDR3 protein: CASSQVTGGGRTEAFF
V gene: TRBV3-1/TRBV3-2
clone size: few
D gene: TRBD1
J gene: TRBJ1-1

CDR3 DNA: TGTGCCAGCAGTCTCGACAGGGTCCCTAGGGGGGAGCAGTTCTTC
CDR3 protein: CASSLDRVPRGEQFF
V gene: TRBV7-2
clone size: .
D gene: TRBD1
J gene: TRBJ2-1

CDR3 DNA: TGTGCCAGCAGCGCCCGGACAGGATCGAACACCGGGGAGCTGTTTTTT
CDR3 protein: CASSARTGSNTGELFF
V gene: TRBV9
clone size: .
D gene: TRBD1
J gene: TRBJ2-2

CDR3 DNA: TGTGCCATCAGTGAGATACAGGGCCCAGATACGCAGTATTTT
CDR3 protein: CAISEIQGPDTQYF
V gene: TRBV10-3
clone size: .
D gene: .
J gene: TRBJ2-3

CDR3 DNA: TGTGCCAGCAGCTTATATTACGAGGGAAGTAGCAATCAGCCCCAGCATTTT
CDR3 protein: CASSLYYEGSSNQPQHF
V gene: TRBV11-2
clone size: .
D gene: .
J gene: TRBJ1-5

CDR3 DNA: TGCGCCAGCAGCTTGGGGTTTGTACAGGGGATTCCAGATACGCAGTATTTT
CDR3 protein: CASSLGFVQGIPDTQYF
V gene: TRBV5-1
clone size: .
D gene: TRBD1
J gene: TRBJ2-3

CDR3 DNA: TGCGCCAGCAGCCAAAACCTCGGCCGGGGGGCCCAAGAGACCCAGTACTTC
CDR3 protein: CASSQNLGRGAQETQYF
V gene: TRBV4-1
clone size: .
D gene: .
J gene: TRBJ2-5

CDR3 DNA: TGTGCCAGCAGCAAGAACTATGGCTACACCTTC
CDR3 protein: CASSKNYGYTF
V gene: TRBV7-2
clone size: .
D gene: .
J gene: TRBJ1-2

CDR3 DNA: TGTGCCAGTAGTGCACGGGGGAGCTCCTATAATTCACCCCTCCACTTT
CDR3 protein: CASSARGSSYNSPLHF
V gene: TRBV19
clone size: .
D gene: .
J gene: TRBJ1-6

CDR3 DNA: TGTGCCAGCAGTTACCATCGACAAGGGGCCTACGAGCAGTACTTC
CDR3 protein: CASSYHRQGAYEQYF
V gene: TRBV6-5
clone size: .
D gene: .
J gene: TRBJ2-7

CDR3 DNA: TGCGCCAGCAGCCTTCGGACAGGAGAGGGGAAGGGGCGCACTGAAGCTTTCTTT
CDR3 protein: CASSLRTGEGKGRTEAFF
V gene: TRBV4-1
clone size: .
D gene: TRBD1
J gene: TRBJ1-1

CDR3 DNA: TGCGCCAGCCGGGACAGGGAGGACGAGCAGTACTTC
CDR3 protein: CASRDREDEQYF
V gene: TRBV5-1
clone size: .
D gene: TRBD1
J gene: TRBJ2-7

CDR3 DNA: TGTGCCTGGACCAGAACGACAGGGAGCACTGAAGCTTTCTTT
CDR3 protein: CAWTRTTGSTEAFF
V gene: TRBV30
clone size: .
D gene: TRBD1
J gene: TRBJ1-1

CDR3 DNA: TGTGCCAGCAGCTTAACCCATACCTACGAGCAGTACTTC
CDR3 protein: CASSLTHTYEQYF
V gene: TRBV7-3
clone size: .
D gene: .
J gene: TRBJ2-7

CDR3 DNA: TGTGCCAGCAGTCAGGACCGGGGGGTGCAGTTCTTC
CDR3 protein: CASSQDRGVQFF
V gene: TRBV6-5
clone size: once
D gene: TRBD2
J gene: TRBJ2-1

CDR3 DNA: TGTGCCAGCAGTGCGGGGGAGGCAGGGAATCAGCCCCAGCATTTT
CDR3 protein: CASSAGEAGNQPQHF
V gene: TRBV2
clone size: .
D gene: .
J gene: TRBJ1-5

CDR3 DNA: TGCGCCAGCAGCTCCCTCTCCGGTGGCTACACCTTC
CDR3 protein: CASSSLSGGYTF
V gene: TRBV5-1
clone size: .
D gene: .
J gene: TRBJ1-2

CDR3 DNA: TGTGCCAGCTCAACTGGCCGTGTGGAATACACTGAAGCTTTCTTT
CDR3 protein: CASSTGRVEYTEAFF
V gene: TRBV18
clone size: .
D gene: .
J gene: TRBJ1-1

CDR3 DNA: TGTGCCAGCAGTGAATCGGTATTCCAGAACACTGAAGCTTTCTTT
CDR3 protein: CASSESVFQNTEAFF
V gene: TRBV6-1
clone size: .
D gene: .
J gene: TRBJ1-1

CDR3 DNA: TGTGCCAGCAGTGCCAATCCCGGGACAGGGACCTACGAGCAGTACTTC
CDR3 protein: CASSANPGTGTYEQYF
V gene: TRBV25-1
clone size: .
D gene: TRBD1
J gene: TRBJ2-7

CDR3 DNA: TGTGCCTGGAGTGGTGGGCTAGCTTTCGAGACCCAGTACTTC
CDR3 protein: CAWSGGLAFETQYF
V gene: TRBV30
clone size: .
D gene: .
J gene: TRBJ2-5

CDR3 DNA: TGTGCCAGCAGCCACACCAAGACAGGGGTCTTCGATGAGCAGTTCTTC
CDR3 protein: CASSHTKTGVFDEQFF
V gene: TRBV7-3
clone size: .
D gene: TRBD1
J gene: TRBJ2-1

CDR3 DNA: TGTGCCAGCAGTGACTTGGGAGGGATAGTGGATGAAAAACTGTTTTTT
CDR3 protein: CASSDLGGIVDEKLFF
V gene: TRBV2
clone size: .
D gene: .
J gene: TRBJ1-4

CDR3 DNA: TGTGCCAGCAGTTATTATCAGGGAGGACAGCCCCAGCATTTT
CDR3 protein: CASSYYQGGQPQHF
V gene: TRBV6-5
clone size: .
D gene: .
J gene: TRBJ1-5

CDR3 DNA: TGTGCCAGCAGATTACCAGGGGTTTACAATGAGCAGTTCTTC
CDR3 protein: CASRLPGVYNEQFF
V gene: TRBV6-5
clone size: .
D gene: .
J gene: TRBJ2-1

CDR3 DNA: TGCAGTGCTAGTACTCCGGGGGAAGGATCCCTCCACTTT
CDR3 protein: CSASTPGEGSLHF
V gene: TRBV20-1
clone size: .
D gene: .
J gene: TRBJ1-6

CDR3 DNA: TGCGCCAGCAGCCAAGGACAGAACACTGAAGCTTTCTTT
CDR3 protein: CASSQGQNTEAFF
V gene: TRBV4-1
clone size: few
D gene: .
J gene: TRBJ1-1

CDR3 DNA: TGTGCCAGCGAGTTGTACCAAGAGACCCAGTACTTC
CDR3 protein: CASELYQETQYF
V gene: TRBV6-5
clone size: .
D gene: .
J gene: TRBJ2-5

CDR3 DNA: TGTGCCAGCAGCTTGGGTGGGACAGGGAGGACCGGGGAGCTGTTTTTT
CDR3 protein: CASSLGGTGRTGELFF
V gene: TRBV5-4
clone size: .
D gene: TRBD1
J gene: TRBJ2-2

CDR3 DNA: TGTGCCAGCACACCCGGCCGGAGCTCCTACGAGCAGTACTTC
CDR3 protein: CASTPGRSSYEQYF
V gene: TRBV2
clone size: few
D gene: .
J gene: TRBJ2-7

CDR3 DNA: TGTGCCAGCAGTGAAGCCCCACCGGTGAACAGCAATCAGCCCCAGCATTTT
CDR3 protein: CASSEAPPVNSNQPQHF
V gene: TRBV6-1
clone size: .
D gene: .
J gene: TRBJ1-5

CDR3 DNA: TGCAGTGCTAGCTGGCACGAGCAGTACTTC
CDR3 protein: CSASWHEQYF
V gene: TRBV20-1
clone size: .
D gene: .
J gene: TRBJ2-7

CDR3 DNA: TGTGCCAGCAGTTCTGGGACAGATGCCTTTCGGGAGACCCAGTACTTC
CDR3 protein: CASSSGTDAFRETQYF
V gene: TRBV27
clone size: .
D gene: TRBD1
J gene: TRBJ2-5

CDR3 DNA: TGTGCCAGCTCACCCGAGGGGGGCACTGAAGCTTTCTTT
CDR3 protein: CASSPEGGTEAFF
V gene: TRBV18
clone size: .
D gene: .
J gene: TRBJ1-1

CDR3 DNA: TGTGCCAGCAGGACCTACGGGGACGGGGCGAACACTGAAGCTTTCTTT
CDR3 protein: CASRTYGDGANTEAFF
V gene: TRBV27
clone size: .
D gene: .
J gene: TRBJ1-1

CDR3 DNA: TGTGCCAGCAGCCAATTTGCGGGGGTGGGATACGAGCAGTACTTC
CDR3 protein: CASSQFAGVGYEQYF
V gene: TRBV3-1/TRBV3-2
clone size: .
D gene: TRBD2
J gene: TRBJ2-7

CDR3 DNA: TGTGCCAGCAGCTTCAGGGGTAACACTGAAGCTTTCTTT
CDR3 protein: CASSFRGNTEAFF
V gene: TRBV7-6
clone size: once
D gene: .
J gene: TRBJ1-1

CDR3 DNA: TGTGCCTGGAAACTTATGGGGAATACTGGAAACACCATATATTTT
CDR3 protein: CAWKLMGNTGNTIYF
V gene: TRBV30
clone size: .
D gene: .
J gene: TRBJ1-3

CDR3 DNA: TGTGCCAGCAGTTTGGGGACAGGAAGCGACTTT
CDR3 protein: CASSLGTGSDF
V gene: TRBV12-3/TRBV12-4
clone size: .
D gene: TRBD1
J gene: TRBJ1-1

CDR3 DNA: TGTGCCCGGGGGGGGCTGGGTGGCTACACCTTC
CDR3 protein: CARGGLGGYTF
V gene: TRBV2
clone size: .
D gene: .
J gene: TRBJ1-2

CDR3 DNA: TGTGCCAGCAGCGTGCTCGGTGGGGGAAACTCCTACAATGAGCAGTTCTTC
CDR3 protein: CASSVLGGGNSYNEQFF
V gene: TRBV9
clone size: .
D gene: .
J gene: TRBJ2-1

CDR3 DNA: TGTGCCAGCAGCTTAAAGGGGCTCTATGGCTACACCTTC
CDR3 protein: CASSLKGLYGYTF
V gene: TRBV7-9
clone size: .
D gene: .
J gene: TRBJ1-2

CDR3 DNA: TGTGCCATCAGTCCGGGACAGGGAAACAATCAGCCCCAGCATTTT
CDR3 protein: CAISPGQGNNQPQHF
V gene: TRBV10-3
clone size: .
D gene: TRBD1
J gene: TRBJ1-5

CDR3 DNA: TGTGCCAGCAGCCAAGATGGTCTGGGGGGATTCTCCGATACGCAGTATTTT
CDR3 protein: CASSQDGLGGFSDTQYF
V gene: TRBV3-1/TRBV3-2
clone size: .
D gene: .
J gene: TRBJ2-3

CDR3 DNA: TGTGCCAGCAGCCAAGCGGAGGGGGCGATCCGCTACACCTTC
CDR3 protein: CASSQAEGAIRYTF
V gene: TRBV4-2
clone size: .
D gene: TRBD1
J gene: TRBJ1-2

CDR3 DNA: TGTGCCAGCAGCCCCTTGGGACTAGCGGGGTTGGCCGGGGAGCTGTTTTTT
CDR3 protein: CASSPLGLAGLAGELFF
V gene: TRBV7-7
clone size: .
D gene: TRBD2
J gene: TRBJ2-2

CDR3 DNA: TGTGCCAGCAGTTTAGCGGGACGGTCGATCCTCAGCTATGGCTACACCTTC
CDR3 protein: CASSLAGRSILSYGYTF
V gene: TRBV27
clone size: .
D gene: .
J gene: TRBJ1-2

CDR3 DNA: TGTGCCAGCAGTGAATCGAGGGGGGGATCAGATACGCAGTATTTT
CDR3 protein: CASSESRGGSDTQYF
V gene: TRBV25-1
clone size: .
D gene: .
J gene: TRBJ2-3

CDR3 DNA: TGTGCCAGCTCACCACCCATAATCGGGGGGGCTAACAATGAGCAGTTCTTC
CDR3 protein: CASSPPIIGGANNEQFF
V gene: TRBV18
clone size: .
D gene: TRBD2
J gene: TRBJ2-1

CDR3 DNA: TGTGCCAGCAGTCTCCTTCAGGGAGGGGCCTATAATTCACCCCTCCACTTT
CDR3 protein: CASSLLQGGAYNSPLHF
V gene: TRBV27
clone size: few
D gene: .
J gene: TRBJ1-6

CDR3 DNA: TGTGCTAGTGGCTTGCGGCCGGGACAGGAGGCTTTCTTT
CDR3 protein: CASGLRPGQEAFF
V gene: TRBV12-5
clone size: once
D gene: TRBD1
J gene: TRBJ1-1